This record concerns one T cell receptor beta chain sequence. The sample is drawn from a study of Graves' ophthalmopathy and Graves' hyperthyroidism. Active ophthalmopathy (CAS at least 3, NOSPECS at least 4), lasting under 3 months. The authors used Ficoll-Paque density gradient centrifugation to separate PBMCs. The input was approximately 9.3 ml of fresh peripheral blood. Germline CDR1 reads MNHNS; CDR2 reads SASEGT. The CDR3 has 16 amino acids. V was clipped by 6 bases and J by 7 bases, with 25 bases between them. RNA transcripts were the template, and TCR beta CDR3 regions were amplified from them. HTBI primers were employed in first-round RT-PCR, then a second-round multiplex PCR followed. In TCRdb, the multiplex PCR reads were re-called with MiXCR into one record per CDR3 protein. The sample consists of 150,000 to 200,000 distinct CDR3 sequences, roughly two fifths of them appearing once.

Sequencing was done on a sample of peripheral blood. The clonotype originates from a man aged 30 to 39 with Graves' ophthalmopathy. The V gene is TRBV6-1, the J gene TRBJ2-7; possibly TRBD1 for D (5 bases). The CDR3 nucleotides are TGTGCCAGCAGCCCCCTTGGGGCCCCCATAGGATGGGAGCAGTACTTC. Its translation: CASSPLGAPIGWEQYF.